This T cell receptor (beta chain) was sequenced in a study of T cell responses to AZD1222 COVID-19 vaccine. Overall study findings and caveats: Females made up more of the donors, who were largely white British, and clonal diversity may have come out too low.

Here immunoSEQ multiplex PCR was the method, and the copy in TCRdb shows in-frame clones only, minus some. The repertoire holds just over 90,000 clones, with around 89% as singletons. Researchers grouped second doses given at about 4 or about 12 weeks into one pool. To note about this clone: What it binds is not known.

The sample in question was peripheral blood, obtained 28 days after the second AZD1222 dose. The origin of this receptor is an adult who received the AZD1222 COVID-19 vaccine.

CDR3 nucleotide sequence: TGTGCCACCAGATCCCAGTATAATTCACCCCTCCACTTT. As protein: CATRSQYNSPLHF. The chain employs TRBV15 and TRBJ1-6; D gene ambiguous. V gave up 6 bases and J gave up 4 bases, with 7 bases separating them. CDR3 length: 13 amino acids. CDR1 and CDR2 (germline): LNHNV, YYDKDF (reference sequence).